These 27 T cell receptor beta chains were sequenced from one sample in a study of cytomegalovirus exposure and HLA in healthy donors. The table came from immunoSEQ multiplex PCR; TCRdb's copy has only in-frame clones and leaves some out. Of 200,000 to 250,000 clones listed, approximately 88% are singletons. The sample was PBMCs. These receptors all stem from a woman younger than 45 in good health and CMV-seropositive.

V gene TRBV5-1 combines with J gene TRBJ2-1, with 7 bases fitting TRBD2. This CDR3 has 14 residues. V gave up 4 bases and J gave up 10 bases; unmatched junction bases: 11. The V gene's germline CDR1 is SGHRS and CDR2 YFSETQ. The CDR3 region has the DNA TGCGCCAGCAGCATTCCCCGGGACTACCGGGAGCAGTTCTTC. Its translation is CASSIPRDYREQFF. Complete variable domain (other parts from reference TRBV5-1 and TRBJ2-1): KAGVTQTPRYLIKTRGQQVTLSCSPISGHRSVSWYQQTPGQGLQFLFEYFSETQRNKGNFPGRFSGRQFSNSRSEMNVSTLELGDSALYLCASSIPRDYREQFFGPGTRLTVL.

This chain's CDR3 is CASTPPGREGLLYEQYF. CDR3 DNA sequence: TGTGCCAGCACCCCTCCCGGACGGGAGGGCCTACTGTACGAGCAGTACTTC. The chain links TRBV7-9 to TRBJ2-7; TRBD2 matches 8 bases. CDR3 length: 17 residues. V lost 7 bases to trimming and J lost 4 bases; unmatched junction nucleotides: 18. The germline V gene has CDR1 SEHNR and CDR2 FQNEAQ (reference sequence).

This chain links TRBV9 with TRBJ2-1; D unclear. The CDR3 loop spans 13 amino acids. Trimming cost V 7 bases and J 3 bases, with 11 bases left between them. The germline CDR1 and CDR2 sequences are SGDLS and YYNGEE. The CDR3 loop is CASGRNLYNEQFF. CDR3 nucleotides: TGTGCCAGCGGGCGCAACCTCTACAATGAGCAGTTCTTC.

The sample holds a few counts of this clone. The chain joins TRBV28 to TRBJ1-2; no reliable D call. Germline V gene sequence: CDR1 MDHEN, CDR2 SYDVKM. V lost 2 bases, J lost 4 bases, and 8 bases lay in between. The CDR3 is made up of 13 amino acids. The CDR3 nucleotides are TGTGCCAGCAGTTTACCGGGCACCTATGGCTACACCTTC. Its protein is CASSLPGTYGYTF.

As to this clone: The sample carries other DNA sequences with the same CDR3. The chain links TRBV10-3 to TRBJ1-1; D may be TRBD1 (5 bases). Germline V gene lookup returns CDR1 ENHRY and CDR2 SYGVKD. This CDR3 contains 14 residues. Deletions cut 0 bases from V and 1 base from J, with 6 bases between. The CDR3 sequence: CAISESGGNTEAFF. CDR3 coding DNA: TGTGCCATCAGTGAGTCCGGGGGGAACACTGAAGCTTTCTTT.

The CDR3 DNA follows: TGTGCCAGCAGTGAGGGGTTGGGGTACAATCAGCCCCAGCATTTT. Residues: CASSEGLGYNQPQHF. The V and J genes are TRBV6-1 and TRBJ1-5, with D unresolved. V was cut by 3 bases and J by 3 bases, with 12 bases left in between. The CDR3 covers 15 residues. Germline CDR1 reads MNHNS; CDR2 reads SASEGT.

V gene TRBV28 combines with J gene TRBJ2-7; perhaps TRBD1 as D (6 bases). The CDR3 extends over 17 amino acids. CDR1 is MDHEN, CDR2 SYDVKM, per germline. Trimming left V 6 bases short and J 0 bases short, with 21 bases between. The CDR3 DNA sequence: TGTGCCAGCAGGGCTCCAGTCCGGGACAAAAACTCCTACGAGCAGTACTTC. Its translation: CASRAPVRDKNSYEQYF.

The V gene is TRBV5-6, the J gene TRBJ2-3; TRBD2 agrees at 12 bases. This CDR3 contains 19 residues. Losses at the gene ends were 0 bases for V and 0 bases for J; bases not matched to a gene: 8. The germline V gene has CDR1 SGHDT and CDR2 YYEEEE. CDR3 nucleotide sequence: TGTGCCAGCAGCTTGGGGACTAGCGGGGATATCCTGAGCACAGATACGCAGTATTTT. It encodes CASSLGTSGDILSTDTQYF.

The chain links TRBV5-1 to TRBJ2-1; D gene uncertain. Germline V gene sequence: CDR1 SGHRS, CDR2 YFSETQ. This CDR3 region has 8 residues. CDR3 DNA sequence: TGCCCTCCCGGTGAGCAGTTCTTC. Protein product: CPPGEQFF.

This chain links TRBV30 with TRBJ1-2; D is uncertain. This CDR3 has 13 residues. Trimming took off 5 bases at V and 8 bases at J, with 18 bases between the two ends. Germline assignment: CDR1 GTSNPN and CDR2 SVGIG (reference sequence). CDR3 protein: CAWGSGYATGYTF. The CDR3 DNA is TGTGCCTGGGGGTCGGGGTACGCAACCGGCTACACCTTC.

V and J are TRBV5-1 and TRBJ1-4; D is perhaps TRBD1 (5 bases). The CDR3 has 11 residues. The germline V gene encodes CDR1 SGHRS and CDR2 YFSETQ. Trimming removed 2 bases from V and 12 bases from J, with 8 bases in between. CDR3 sequence reads: CASSFKGQLFF. CDR3 coding DNA: TGCGCCAGCAGCTTCAAGGGGCAACTGTTTTTT. The full variable domain, completed using reference TRBV5-1 and TRBJ1-4, is KAGVTQTPRYLIKTRGQQVTLSCSPISGHRSVSWYQQTPGQGLQFLFEYFSETQRNKGNFPGRFSGRQFSNSRSEMNVSTLELGDSALYLCASSFKGQLFFGSGTQLSVL.

The V and J genes are TRBV9 and TRBJ1-1, with D unresolved. The germline CDR1 and CDR2 sequences are SGDLS and YYNGEE. V dropped 4 bases and J dropped 0 bases, with 10 bases sitting between them. CDR3 length equals 14 residues. The CDR3 bases are TGTGCCAGCAGCTCCTCAGGAATGAACACTGAAGCTTTCTTT. It translates to CASSSSGMNTEAFF.

The V gene is TRBV10-3, the J gene TRBJ2-2, with 15 bases matching TRBD2. After removal of 4 bases from V and 2 bases from J, the junction contained 2 bases not matched to a gene. Germline CDR1 ENHRY, CDR2 SYGVKD. The CDR3 is 17 residues long. The CDR3 nucleotides are TGTGCCATCAGTGGGACTAGCGGGAGGGCCAACACCGGGGAGCTGTTTTTT. This sequence encodes CAISGTSGRANTGELFF.

The chain is built from TRBV2 and TRBJ1-1, with D maybe TRBD1 (5 bases). The CDR3 consists of 14 residues. Germline values: CDR1 SNHLY, CDR2 FYNNEI. The germline V and J ends were trimmed by 5 bases and 3 bases, with 13 bases remaining between them. The CDR3 DNA reads TGTGCCAGCAGTTGGGGCCTCGAATACACTGAAGCTTTCTTT. Translation: CASSWGLEYTEAFF.

The CDR3 sequence is CASGLDTGTGPSEQYF. CDR3 DNA: TGTGCTAGTGGTTTAGATACCGGGACAGGGCCCTCCGAGCAGTACTTC. The chain links TRBV12-5 to TRBJ2-7; 9 bases are shared with TRBD1. Germline V lookup: CDR1 LGHNT, CDR2 FRNRAP. This CDR3 contains 16 residues. The V and J ends lost 3 bases and 6 bases, in that order; junction bases with no gene match: 12.

The V gene is TRBV2, the J gene TRBJ2-2, with TRBD2 matching over 10 bases. Germline CDR1 is SNHLY and CDR2 is FYNNEI. The CDR3 is 15 amino acids. J gave up 4 bases and V 5 bases, and 4 bases lay outside the gene matches. The CDR3 protein is CASSTASGSTGELFF. CDR3 in DNA: TGTGCCAGCAGTACGGCTAGCGGGAGCACCGGGGAGCTGTTTTTT.

The V gene is TRBV29-1, the J gene TRBJ2-3, with D unresolved. V shed 4 bases and J shed 1 base, with 15 bases lying between them. The V gene's germline CDR1 is SQVTM and CDR2 ANQGSEA. The CDR3 has 15 residues. CDR3 sequence (DNA): TGCAGCGTTGTCGGGCTAATGGTCCGCACAGATACGCAGTATTTT. Encoded protein: CSVVGLMVRTDTQYF.

J is TRBJ1-5 and V is TRBV5-6, with D maybe TRBD1 (5 bases). The CDR3 runs 15 residues. Germline V gene lookup returns CDR1 SGHDT and CDR2 YYEEEE. The V end lost 4 bases, the J end lost 3 bases, and 14 bases lay between the germline ends. In DNA, the CDR3 is TGTGCCAGCAGCGGGGGACGGGGAATCAATCAGCCCCAGCATTTT. The encoded protein is CASSGGRGINQPQHF.

The V and J genes are TRBV27 and TRBJ2-7; 8 bases align to TRBD1. The CDR3 is 14 amino acids. Germline CDR1 is MNHEY and CDR2 is SMNVEV (reference sequence). J gave up 2 bases and V 2 bases, and 2 bases lay outside the gene matches. This CDR3 reads CASSLKQGAYEQYF. CDR3 sequence (DNA): TGTGCCAGCAGTTTAAAACAGGGGGCCTACGAGCAGTACTTC.

The CDR3 coding sequence is TGCGCCAGCAGCTTGTCCGATGGTAGCCCAATCTACGAGCAGTACTTC. Translated, it gives CASSLSDGSPIYEQYF. The chain carries TRBV5-1 and TRBJ2-7; D is unresolved. Trimming stripped 1 base from V and 3 bases from J, with 17 bases between. Germline V CDR1 and CDR2: SGHRS, YFSETQ. The CDR3 totals 16 residues.

In its sample, this clone was seen many times. The chain joins TRBV6-1 to TRBJ2-3, with 10 nucleotides matching TRBD1. Germline V gene sequence: CDR1 MNHNS, CDR2 SASEGT. The CDR3 sequence is 15 residues long. The J segment lost 4 bases and the V segment lost 10 bases, leaving 11 bases of the junction unmatched. The CDR3 DNA is TGTGCCATGGGATTAGGGACAGGGGAAGCAGATACGCAGTATTTT. It yields the protein CAMGLGTGEADTQYF.

This chain joins TRBV6-1 and TRBJ1-1, with D uncertain. This CDR3 spans 12 amino acids. Germline V lookup: CDR1 MNHNS, CDR2 SASEGT. V lost 6 bases to trimming and J lost 4 bases, with 9 bases between them. The CDR3 nucleotides are TGTGCCAGCAGGACCCCGGCCACTGAAGCTTTCTTT. As protein: CASRTPATEAFF.

CDR3 protein: CAWSVTSPGELFF. CDR3 coding DNA: TGTGCCTGGAGTGTTACTAGTCCCGGGGAGCTGTTTTTT. V and J are TRBV30 and TRBJ2-2; a weak D match, TRBD2 (5 bases). This CDR3 comprises 13 residues. Germline V gives CDR1 GTSNPN, CDR2 SVGIG (reference sequence). V lost 0 bases and J lost 6, with 8 bases in between.

This sequence joins TRBV12-5 and TRBJ2-7; 9 bases align to TRBD2. The CDR3 is 16 residues long. V was pared by 7 bases and J by 3 bases, with 13 bases of the junction left unmatched. Germline CDR1 and CDR2: LGHNT and FRNRAP. The CDR3 protein is CASAFQPAGGVYEQYF. Here the CDR3 DNA reads TGTGCTAGTGCCTTCCAACCAGCGGGAGGAGTCTACGAGCAGTACTTC.

The gene calls are TRBV6-1 and TRBJ2-7; tentatively, D is TRBD1 (6 bases). V dropped 3 bases and J dropped 5 bases, with 11 bases sitting between them. The CDR3 is 13 amino acids. In germline, CDR1 is MNHNS, CDR2 SASEGT. Written as DNA, the CDR3 is TGTGCCAGCAGTGACGACAGGCACCACGAGCAGTACTTC. Translated, it gives CASSDDRHHEQYF.

V usage is TRBV10-3 and J usage is TRBJ1-1; D remains ambiguous. The germline gives CDR1 ENHRY, CDR2 SYGVKD. The V and J ends lost 4 bases and 1 base respectively, with 10 bases between them. The CDR3 extends over 14 amino acids. The CDR3 coding sequence is TGTGCCATCAGTGCTTCAGGAACGAACACTGAAGCTTTCTTT. Translating it yields CAISASGTNTEAFF.

This clone was seen just once. The chain combines TRBV27 with TRBJ1-5; unclear D gene. The CDR3 spans 15 residues. Germline V gives CDR1 MNHEY, CDR2 SMNVEV (reference sequence). V was clipped by 7 bases and J by 1 base, with 14 bases between them. CDR3 sequence reads: CASILSGYSNQPQHF. The CDR3 DNA reads as TGTGCCAGCATCCTCTCGGGTTACAGCAATCAGCCCCAGCATTTT.